This T cell receptor beta chain stems from a study of blood T cells in healthy people across ages. General observations from the study: Naive T cell percentage showed a strong correlation with TCR beta diversity.

This CDR3 spans 11 amino acids. A sample-barcoded 5' primer and a J-beta primer mix were used in a second PCR of roughly 7 to 12 cycles. TCRdb ran MiXCR on the 5' RACE reads and lists one entry per CDR3 protein. The data show some 930,000 distinct CDR3 sequences, around 29% seen once. As concerns this clonotype: Its matching antigen is unknown. A much larger clone differs from this one at a single base, so this may be a read error.

The same specimen was also included in a second study, on T cells of mothers and their children. From that study: Barcodes for each sample and 2-4 random nucleotides were added by the M1S primer used in the second PCR. Maternal samples each gave over 9 million TCR beta CDR3 reads, and child samples several million each. Related mother-child pairs shared marginally more repertoire than unrelated pairs, though not significantly.

This sequence joins TRBV21-1 and TRBJ2-5. TRBV21-1 is a known pseudogene. The TCR sequence derives from a woman aged 40 to 50 in good health. The sequencing sample was made of blood. CDR3 protein: CANRSKERQYF. CDR3 bases: TGTGCCAACAGATCCAAGGAAAGGCAGTACTTC.